This T cell receptor beta chain is from a study of T-cell memory formation after mild COVID-19. Study as a whole: The TCR clusters were mostly specific to one donor. Study outcomes and limitations: Pre-infection memory showed some responding clones, and this suggested that cross-reactive memory joined. The CD4+ clones that contracted clustered mainly within CM and EM, and the CD8+ clones concentrated in EMRA.

In the case of this clonotype: What it binds is unknown.

Libraries for TCRalpha and TCRbeta carried sample barcodes and unique molecular identifiers via 5'RACE. Each CDR3 protein gets one entry after TCRdb re-called the 5' RACE reads with MiXCR. The sample has fewer than 50,000 distinct CDR3 sequences, less than 9.5% seen once. The CDR3 is 14 residues long. The sequence was obtained from an adult woman who had mild COVID-19 (a few samples of this study predate the infection). Cell type and time point are not known. The chain links TRBV3-2 to TRBJ1-2. TRBV3-2 is reported as a pseudogene. Sequenced: PBMCs or a T cell subset sorted from them (not recorded which). The CDR3 loop is CAKEQGETNYGYTF. CDR3 DNA: TGTGCCAAAGAGCAAGGTGAAACTAACTATGGCTACACCTTC.